A single sample is the source of the 8 T cell receptor beta chains below, sequenced in a study of human T cells and chemical hapten exposure. As for time point: pre-sensitization, week 0. Treatment meaning: therapeutic diphenylcyclopropenone sensitization with weekly scalp DPC. TCRdb itself ran the RACE reads through MiXCR, one entry per CDR3 protein. The sample shows 300,000 to 450,000 distinct CDR3 sequences, approximately 5% of them seen only once. The sample consisted of whole blood, taken in connection with sensitization to the hapten diphenylcyclopropenone (DPC). The receptors originated from a woman aged 50 to 60 with alopecia areata. Some clones in this sample may be carry-over from other donors' samples.

This clonotype was observed a few times. J is TRBJ2-1 and V is TRBV6-6; D gene ambiguous. With 7 bases removed from V and 7 bases from J, the gap between germline ends came to 14 bases. Germline V lookup: CDR1 MNHNY, CDR2 SVGAGI (reference sequence). The CDR3 extends over 13 amino acids. The CDR3 is CASNTLNNNEQFF. The CDR3 coding sequence is TGTGCCAGCAACACTCTTAATAATAATGAGCAGTTCTTC.

This clonotype appeared many times. The chain joins TRBV12-3 or TRBV12-4 to TRBJ1-2; D possibly corresponds to TRBD1 (5 bases). V gave up 3 bases and J gave up 4 bases, with 9 bases separating them. The CDR3 contains 13 residues. CDR3 coding DNA: TGTGCCAGCAGTTTCGATGACAGCTATGGCTACACCTTC. This codes for CASSFDDSYGYTF.

This clonotype appeared many times. The genes are TRBV6-6 and TRBJ1-1, with D uncertain. CDR3 size: 13 residues. V was clipped by 2 bases and J by 7 bases, with 11 bases between them. CDR1 MNHNY and CDR2 SVGAGI come from the germline V gene (reference sequence). CDR3 in amino acids: CASSYTSDREAFF. The CDR3 DNA sequence: TGTGCCAGCAGTTACACGAGCGACCGTGAAGCTTTCTTT.

This clonotype was seen repeatedly, ten times or more. The V gene is TRBV9, the J gene TRBJ1-4; 10 bases align to TRBD1. The CDR3 runs to 14 residues. The V gene's germline CDR1 is SGDLS and CDR2 YYNGEE. V shed 1 base, J shed 8 bases, and the junction held 2 bases outside the gene matches. The CDR3 coding sequence is TGTGCCAGCAGCGTACGGGACAGGGGCGAAAAACTGTTTTTT. It codes for CASSVRDRGEKLFF.

This clonotype occurred many times. This chain joins TRBV9 and TRBJ2-3, with TRBD2 as a possible D gene (5 bases). Germline CDR1 is SGDLS and CDR2 is YYNGEE. The CDR3 extends over 17 amino acids. Trimming shortened V by 3 bases and J by 2 bases, and 19 bases separated the two germline ends. The CDR3 spells CASSEGPQRPPTDTQYF. In nucleotides, the CDR3 is TGTGCCAGCAGCGAGGGTCCCCAGCGGCCCCCCACAGATACGCAGTATTTT.

This clonotype came up a few times. This rearrangement joins TRBV6-6 to TRBJ1-2, with TRBD1 as a possible D gene (6 bases). The CDR3 consists of 14 residues. Germline CDR1 reads MNHNY; CDR2 reads SVGAGI (reference sequence). Trimming took 4 bases from V and 7 from J, leaving 16 bases between them. This CDR3 reads CASSFPGGGPGYTF. The CDR3 nucleotides are TGTGCCAGCAGTTTTCCAGGCGGGGGGCCTGGCTACACCTTC.

This clonotype came up many times. This chain joins TRBV28 and TRBJ1-1; TRBD1 aligns across 7 bases. Per the germline V gene, CDR1 is MDHEN and CDR2 is SYDVKM. The trim removed 5 bases at V and 5 bases at J, leaving 11 bases unmatched. This CDR3 has 15 amino acids. This chain's CDR3 is CASSPGGARGTEAFF. CDR3 nucleotides: TGTGCCAGCAGTCCAGGGGGGGCAAGGGGGACTGAAGCTTTCTTT. Full variable domain (missing parts from reference TRBV28 and TRBJ1-1): DVKVTQSSRYLVKRTGEKVFLECVQDMDHENMFWYRQDPGLGLRLIYFSYDVKMKEKGDIPEGYSVSREKKERFSLILESASTNQTSMYLCASSPGGARGTEAFFGQGTRLTVV.

This clonotype was seen many times. The chain recombines TRBV7-2 with TRBJ2-7; D tentatively reads TRBD1 or TRBD2 (7 bases each). Germline values: CDR1 SGHTA, CDR2 FQGNSA. Trimming removed 1 base from V and 2 bases from J, with 12 bases in between. CDR3 length: 15 amino acids. The CDR3 here is CASSLVGGTAYEQYF. For the CDR3, the DNA is TGTGCCAGCAGCTTAGTGGGAGGGACAGCCTACGAGCAGTACTTC.